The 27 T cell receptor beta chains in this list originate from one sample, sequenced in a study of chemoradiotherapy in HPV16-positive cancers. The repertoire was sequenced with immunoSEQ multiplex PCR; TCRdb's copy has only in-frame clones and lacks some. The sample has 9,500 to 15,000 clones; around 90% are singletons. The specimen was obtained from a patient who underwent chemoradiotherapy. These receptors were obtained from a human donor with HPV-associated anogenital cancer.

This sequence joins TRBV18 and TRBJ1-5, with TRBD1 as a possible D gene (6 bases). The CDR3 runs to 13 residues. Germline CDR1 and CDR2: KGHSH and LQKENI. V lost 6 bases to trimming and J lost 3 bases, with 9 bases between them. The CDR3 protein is CASSQGHNQPQHF. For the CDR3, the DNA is TGTGCCAGCTCCCAGGGACACAATCAGCCCCAGCATTTT.

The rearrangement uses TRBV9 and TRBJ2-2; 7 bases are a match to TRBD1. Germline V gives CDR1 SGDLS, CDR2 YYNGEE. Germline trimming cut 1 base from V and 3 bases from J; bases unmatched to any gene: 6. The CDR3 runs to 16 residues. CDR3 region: CASSVIEGADTGELFF. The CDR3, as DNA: TGTGCCAGCAGCGTAATAGAGGGGGCCGACACCGGGGAGCTGTTTTTT.

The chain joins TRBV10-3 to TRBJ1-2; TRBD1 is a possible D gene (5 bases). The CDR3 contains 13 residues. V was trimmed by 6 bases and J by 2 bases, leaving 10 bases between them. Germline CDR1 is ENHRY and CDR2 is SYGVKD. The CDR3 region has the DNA TGTGCCATCAGCCTGGGACCCAACTATGGCTACACCTTC. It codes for CAISLGPNYGYTF.

The CDR3 DNA reads TGTGCCAGCGGCAATTCACAGGGTCGGGTCACCGGGGAGCTGTTTTTT. Translated, it gives CASGNSQGRVTGELFF. The rearrangement uses TRBV7-3 and TRBJ2-2, with D tentatively TRBD1 (6 bases). The CDR3 is made up of 16 amino acids. Germline V gene lookup returns CDR1 SGHTA and CDR2 FQGTGA. V was pared by 8 bases and J by 4 bases, with 20 bases between.

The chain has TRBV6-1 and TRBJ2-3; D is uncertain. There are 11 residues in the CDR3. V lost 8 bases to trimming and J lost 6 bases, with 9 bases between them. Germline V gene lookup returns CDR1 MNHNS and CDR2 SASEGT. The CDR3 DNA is TGTGCCAGCTCGGAAAGGGATACGCAGTATTTT. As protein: CASSERDTQYF.

The CDR3 sequence is CASSLPVTNYGYTF. For the CDR3, the DNA is TGTGCCAGCAGCCTCCCCGTGACTAACTATGGCTACACCTTC. This chain uses TRBV7-2 with TRBJ1-2; no clear D gene. The V and J ends lost 5 bases and 0 bases respectively, with 10 bases between them. Germline V gives CDR1 SGHTA, CDR2 FQGNSA. This CDR3 spans 14 amino acids.

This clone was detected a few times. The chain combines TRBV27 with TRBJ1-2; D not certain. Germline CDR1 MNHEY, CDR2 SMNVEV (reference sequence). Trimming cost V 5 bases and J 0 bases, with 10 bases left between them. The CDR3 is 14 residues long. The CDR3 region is CASSIGPANYGYTF. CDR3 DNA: TGTGCCAGCAGTATCGGACCGGCTAACTATGGCTACACCTTC.

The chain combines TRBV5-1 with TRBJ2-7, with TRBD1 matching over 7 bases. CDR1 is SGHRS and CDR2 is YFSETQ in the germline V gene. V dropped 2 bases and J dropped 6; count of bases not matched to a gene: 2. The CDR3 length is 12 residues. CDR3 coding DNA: TGCGCCAGCAGCTTATCAGGGGGCGAGCAGTACTTC. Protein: CASSLSGGEQYF.

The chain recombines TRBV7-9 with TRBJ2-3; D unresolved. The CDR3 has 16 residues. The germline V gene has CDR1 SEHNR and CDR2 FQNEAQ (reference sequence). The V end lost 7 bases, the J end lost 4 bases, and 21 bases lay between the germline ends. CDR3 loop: CASNPPDGSLADTQYF. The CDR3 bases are TGTGCCAGCAACCCTCCCGACGGGTCCTTGGCAGATACGCAGTATTTT.

CDR3 amino acids: CASSLRLAGNEQFF. The CDR3 coding sequence is TGTGCCAGCAGTTTGCGTCTAGCGGGGAATGAGCAGTTCTTC. This chain connects TRBV28 to TRBJ2-1; 9 nucleotides match TRBD2. Trimming at V came to 3 bases and at J to 7 bases, leaving 4 bases not matched to a gene. The germline V gene has CDR1 MDHEN and CDR2 SYDVKM. The CDR3 has 14 amino acids.

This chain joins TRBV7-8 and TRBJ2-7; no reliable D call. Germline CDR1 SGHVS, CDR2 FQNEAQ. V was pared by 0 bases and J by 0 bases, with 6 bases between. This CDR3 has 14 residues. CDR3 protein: CASSLARSSYEQYF. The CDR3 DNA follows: TGTGCCAGCAGCTTAGCCCGGAGCTCCTACGAGCAGTACTTC.

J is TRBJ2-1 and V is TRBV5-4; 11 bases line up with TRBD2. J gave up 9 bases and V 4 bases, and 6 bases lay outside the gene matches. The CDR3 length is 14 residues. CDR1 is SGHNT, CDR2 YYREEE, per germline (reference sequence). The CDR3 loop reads CASSPGTSGGEQFF. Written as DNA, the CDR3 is TGTGCCAGCAGCCCCGGGACTAGCGGTGGTGAGCAGTTCTTC.

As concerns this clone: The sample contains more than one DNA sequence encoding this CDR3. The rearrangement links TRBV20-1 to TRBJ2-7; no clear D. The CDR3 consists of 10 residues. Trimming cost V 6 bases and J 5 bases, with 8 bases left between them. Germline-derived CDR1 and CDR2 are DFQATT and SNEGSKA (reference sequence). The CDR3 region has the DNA TGCAGTGCCAGTGACCACGAGCAGTACTTC. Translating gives CSASDHEQYF.

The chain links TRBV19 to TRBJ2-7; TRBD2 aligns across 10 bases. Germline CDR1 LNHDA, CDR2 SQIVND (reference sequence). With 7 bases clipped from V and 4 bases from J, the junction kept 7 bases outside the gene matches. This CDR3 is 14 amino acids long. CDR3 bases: TGTGCCAGTAAGTTCTCTAGCGGGAGTTACGAGCAGTACTTC. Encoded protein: CASKFSSGSYEQYF.

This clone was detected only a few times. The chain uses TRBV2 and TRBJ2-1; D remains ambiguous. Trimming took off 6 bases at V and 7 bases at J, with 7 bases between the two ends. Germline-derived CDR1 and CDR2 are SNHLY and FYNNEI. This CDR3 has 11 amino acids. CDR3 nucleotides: TGTGCCAGCAGCCAAATAAATGAGCAGTTCTTC. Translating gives CASSQINEQFF.

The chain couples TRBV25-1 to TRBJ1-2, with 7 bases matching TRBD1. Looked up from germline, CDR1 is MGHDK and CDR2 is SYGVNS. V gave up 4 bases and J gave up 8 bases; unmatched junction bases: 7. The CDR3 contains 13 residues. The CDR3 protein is CASSALTGAGYTF. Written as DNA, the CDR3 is TGTGCCAGCAGTGCTCTAACAGGGGCCGGCTACACCTTC.

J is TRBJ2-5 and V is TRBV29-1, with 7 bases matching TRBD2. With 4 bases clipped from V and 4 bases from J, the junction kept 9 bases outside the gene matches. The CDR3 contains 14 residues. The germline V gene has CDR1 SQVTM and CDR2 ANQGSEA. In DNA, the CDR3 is TGCAGCGTTGTCTCGGGAGGCGTGTTAGAGACCCAGTACTTC. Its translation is CSVVSGGVLETQYF.

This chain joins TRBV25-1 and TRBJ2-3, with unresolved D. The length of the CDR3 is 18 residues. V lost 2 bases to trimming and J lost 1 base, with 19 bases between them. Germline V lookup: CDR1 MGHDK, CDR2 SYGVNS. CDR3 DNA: TGTGCCAGCAGTGAACGGGCAGCCGTGAGAGGAGGCACAGATACGCAGTATTTT. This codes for CASSERAAVRGGTDTQYF.

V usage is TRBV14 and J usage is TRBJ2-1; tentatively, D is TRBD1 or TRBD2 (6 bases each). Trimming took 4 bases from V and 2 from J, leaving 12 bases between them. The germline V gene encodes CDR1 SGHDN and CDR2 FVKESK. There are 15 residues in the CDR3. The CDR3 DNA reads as TGTGCCAGCAGCCGCCCGGAGGGGGCCTACAATGAGCAGTTCTTC. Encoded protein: CASSRPEGAYNEQFF.

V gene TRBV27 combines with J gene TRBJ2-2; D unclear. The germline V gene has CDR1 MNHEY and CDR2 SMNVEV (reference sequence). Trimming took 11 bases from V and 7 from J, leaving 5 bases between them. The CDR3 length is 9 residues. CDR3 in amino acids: CADHGELFF. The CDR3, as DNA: TGTGCCGATCACGGGGAGCTGTTTTTT.

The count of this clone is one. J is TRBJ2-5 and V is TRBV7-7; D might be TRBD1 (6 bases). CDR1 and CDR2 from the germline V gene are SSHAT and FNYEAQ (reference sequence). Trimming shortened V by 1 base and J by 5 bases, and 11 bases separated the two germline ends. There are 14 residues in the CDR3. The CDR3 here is CASSLVQGTETQYF. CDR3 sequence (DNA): TGTGCCAGCAGCTTAGTGCAGGGGACGGAGACCCAGTACTTC. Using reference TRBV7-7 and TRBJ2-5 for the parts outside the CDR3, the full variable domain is GAGVSQSPRYKVTKRGQDVTLRCDPISSHATLYWYQQALGQGPEFLTYFNYEAQPDKSGLPSDRFSAERPEGSISTLTIQRTEQRDSAMYRCASSLVQGTETQYFGPGTRLLVL.

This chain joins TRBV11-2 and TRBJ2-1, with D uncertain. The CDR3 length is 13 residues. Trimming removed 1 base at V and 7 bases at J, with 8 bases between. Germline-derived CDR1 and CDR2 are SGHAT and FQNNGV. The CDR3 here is CASSLVLLNEQFF. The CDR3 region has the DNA TGTGCCAGCAGCTTAGTTCTGTTAAATGAGCAGTTCTTC.

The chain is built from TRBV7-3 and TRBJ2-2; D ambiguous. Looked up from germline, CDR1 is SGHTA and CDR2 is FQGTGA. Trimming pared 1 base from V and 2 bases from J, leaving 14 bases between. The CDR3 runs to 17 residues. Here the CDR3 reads CASSLNWQAVNTGELFF. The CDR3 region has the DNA TGTGCCAGCAGCTTAAATTGGCAGGCCGTTAACACCGGGGAGCTGTTTTTT.

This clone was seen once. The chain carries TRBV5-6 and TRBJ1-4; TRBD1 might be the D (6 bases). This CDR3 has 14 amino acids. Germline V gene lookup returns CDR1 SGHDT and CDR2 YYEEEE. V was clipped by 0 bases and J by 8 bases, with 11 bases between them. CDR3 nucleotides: TGTGCCAGCAGCTTGGTAGGACAGCCAGAAAAACTGTTTTTT. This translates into CASSLVGQPEKLFF.

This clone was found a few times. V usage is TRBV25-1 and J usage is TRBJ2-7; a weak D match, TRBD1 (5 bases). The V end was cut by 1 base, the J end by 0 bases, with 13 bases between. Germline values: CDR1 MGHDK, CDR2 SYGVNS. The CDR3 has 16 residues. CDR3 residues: CASSESTARSSYEQYF. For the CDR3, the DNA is TGTGCCAGCAGTGAATCGACAGCGAGGAGCTCCTACGAGCAGTACTTC.

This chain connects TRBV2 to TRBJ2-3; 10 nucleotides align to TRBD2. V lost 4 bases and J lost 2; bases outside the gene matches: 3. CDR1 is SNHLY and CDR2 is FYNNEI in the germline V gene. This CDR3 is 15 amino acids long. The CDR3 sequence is CASSASGGVTDTQYF. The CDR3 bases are TGTGCCAGCAGTGCTAGCGGGGGAGTCACAGATACGCAGTATTTT.

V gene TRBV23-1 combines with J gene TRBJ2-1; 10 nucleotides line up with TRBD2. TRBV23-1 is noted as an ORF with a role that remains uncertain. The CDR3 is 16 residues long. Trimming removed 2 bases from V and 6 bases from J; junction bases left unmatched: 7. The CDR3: CASSQPPERGGNEQFF. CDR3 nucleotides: TGCGCCAGCAGTCAACCCCCGGAGCGGGGGGGCAATGAGCAGTTCTTC.